These 28 T cell receptor beta chains were all obtained from the same sample, sequenced in a study of blood T cell repertoires in COVID-19. TCRdb keeps only in-frame clones here, not all; method: immunoSEQ multiplex PCR. The sample has under 110,000 clones, approximately 92% seen once. The sample comprised peripheral blood. Receptors originate from a man aged 50 or older with active COVID-19.

This chain joins TRBV27 and TRBJ1-2; possible D gene TRBD1, 6 bases. The CDR3 length is 20 residues. Germline CDR1 MNHEY, CDR2 SMNVEV (reference sequence). The germline V and J ends were trimmed by 5 bases and 3 bases, with 31 bases remaining between them. CDR3 amino acids: CASSLTYFTPGTTRDYGYTF. For the CDR3, the DNA is TGTGCCAGCAGTCTTACATATTTCACTCCCGGGACAACAAGGGACTATGGCTACACCTTC.

V and J are TRBV30 and TRBJ1-3; no firm D call. The CDR3 covers 14 residues. The V and J ends lost 3 bases and 0 bases respectively, with 9 bases between them. Germline CDR1 and CDR2: GTSNPN and SVGIG (reference sequence). Here the CDR3 reads CAWRVGSSGNTIYF. Written as DNA, the CDR3 is TGTGCCTGGAGGGTAGGGAGCTCTGGAAACACCATATATTTT.

The V gene is TRBV29-1, the J gene TRBJ1-2, with TRBD1 matching over 8 bases. This CDR3 has 13 residues. Germline V gene sequence: CDR1 SQVTM, CDR2 ANQGSEA. V dropped 6 bases and J dropped 4; count of bases not matched to a gene: 7. The CDR3 DNA reads TGCAGCGTCAGGGGGACAGGTGGCTATGGCTACACCTTC. It translates to CSVRGTGGYGYTF. The full variable domain, with the rest looked up from reference TRBV29-1 and TRBJ1-2, is SAVISQKPSRDICQRGTSLTIQCQVDSQVTMMFWYRQQPGQSLTLIATANQGSEATYESGFVIDKFPISRPNLTFSTLTVSNMSPEDSSIYLCSVRGTGGYGYTFGSGTRLTVV.

The chain joins TRBV9 to TRBJ1-5, with D maybe TRBD1 (6 bases). With 2 bases removed from V and 0 bases from J, the gap between germline ends came to 18 bases. In germline, CDR1 is SGDLS, CDR2 YYNGEE. The CDR3 is made up of 18 amino acids. This chain's CDR3 is CASSVSYRADYSNQPQHF. The CDR3 region has the DNA TGTGCCAGCAGCGTGTCCTACAGGGCTGATTATAGCAATCAGCCCCAGCATTTT. Based on the CDR3 plus reference TRBV9 and TRBJ1-5, the full variable domain is DSGVTQTPKHLITATGQRVTLRCSPRSGDLSVYWYQQSLDQGLQFLIQYYNGEERAKGNILERFSAQQFPDLHSELNLSSLELGDSALYFCASSVSYRADYSNQPQHFGDGTRLSIL.

The CDR3 here is CASSHNALGGGNTIYF. The CDR3 bases are TGTGCCAGCAGCCACAACGCTCTCGGAGGTGGAAACACCATATATTTT. The genes are TRBV3-1 (or the pseudogene TRBV3-2) and TRBJ1-3; D is ambiguous. The CDR3 spans 16 residues. The V and J ends lost 3 bases and 3 bases respectively, with 15 bases between them. In germline, CDR1 is LGHDT, CDR2 YNNKEL (reference sequence).

The V gene is TRBV19, the J gene TRBJ1-5, with TRBD1 matching over 9 bases. This CDR3 spans 15 amino acids. Trimming removed 1 base from V and 7 bases from J; junction bases left unmatched: 5. Germline values: CDR1 LNHDA, CDR2 SQIVND (reference sequence). In DNA, the CDR3 is TGTGCCAGTAGTATAGGGGACAGGGTGGGCCAGCCCCAGCATTTT. Translation: CASSIGDRVGQPQHF.

The chain links TRBV27 to TRBJ1-1; D is unresolved. CDR3 length equals 15 residues. Germline CDR1 reads MNHEY; CDR2 reads SMNVEV (reference sequence). The V end was cut by 6 bases, the J end by 2 bases, with 16 bases between. CDR3 nucleotide sequence: TGTGCCAGCAGCCGACAAAGTGGGAGAAACACTGAAGCTTTCTTT. Translated, it gives CASSRQSGRNTEAFF.

The chain links TRBV6-6 to TRBJ1-1, with 8 bases lining up with TRBD1. Germline CDR1 is MNHNY and CDR2 is SVGAGI (reference sequence). V lost 2 bases and J lost 4; bases outside the gene matches: 6. CDR3 length: 15 amino acids. The CDR3 DNA reads TGTGCCAGCAGTTACGTTCAGGGGGCGTCCACTGAAGCTTTCTTT. It codes for CASSYVQGASTEAFF.

This chain connects TRBV3-1 (or the pseudogene TRBV3-2) to TRBJ1-5; D call uncertain. The V end lost 1 base, the J end lost 4 bases, and 14 bases lay between the germline ends. This CDR3 spans 16 amino acids. Germline V lookup: CDR1 LGHDT, CDR2 YNNKEL (reference sequence). CDR3 protein: CASSQGSGGGNQPQHF. The CDR3 DNA sequence: TGTGCCAGCAGCCAAGGGAGTGGCGGCGGGAATCAGCCCCAGCATTTT.

The rearrangement joins TRBV5-1 to TRBJ2-7; TRBD1 agrees at 7 bases. Germline CDR1 SGHRS, CDR2 YFSETQ. There are 14 residues in the CDR3. The trim removed 3 bases at V and 9 bases at J, leaving 12 bases unmatched. CDR3 amino acids: CASSSTRDRKGQYF. The CDR3 DNA follows: TGCGCCAGCAGCTCGACCCGGGACAGAAAAGGGCAGTACTTC. The whole variable domain, remainder taken from reference TRBV5-1 and TRBJ2-7, is KAGVTQTPRYLIKTRGQQVTLSCSPISGHRSVSWYQQTPGQGLQFLFEYFSETQRNKGNFPGRFSGRQFSNSRSEMNVSTLELGDSALYLCASSSTRDRKGQYFGPGTRLTVT.

This clone was picked up one time. The chain couples TRBV2 to TRBJ2-2, with 8 bases aligning to TRBD1. V was clipped by 6 bases and J by 3 bases; unmatched bases: 3. Germline CDR1 SNHLY, CDR2 FYNNEI. The CDR3 loop spans 14 amino acids. The CDR3 coding sequence is TGTGCCAGCAGGACAGGGGCCGACACCGGGGAGCTGTTTTTT. This translates into CASRTGADTGELFF.

V is TRBV11-2 and J is TRBJ1-6, with 8 bases that match TRBD1. CDR3 length: 14 residues. In germline, CDR1 is SGHAT, CDR2 FQNNGV. V lost 5 bases to trimming and J lost 11 bases; unmatched junction nucleotides: 8. CDR3: CASSKGQGMPPLHF. CDR3 DNA: TGTGCCAGCAGCAAAGGACAGGGTATGCCACCCCTCCACTTT.

Turning to this clone: Because the CDR3's place on the DNA is in doubt, the DNA is left out and the CDR3 is given as listed by TCRdb. V gene TRBV5-8 combines with J gene TRBJ1-2. The germline V gene encodes CDR1 SGHTS and CDR2 YDEGEE. The CDR3 spans 11 residues, counting both ends. The chain's CDR3 is CASSRVGEGTF.

The CDR3 reads CASSPPRGGSSYNEQFF. CDR3 nucleotides: TGTGCCAGTAGTCCCCCCCGCGGGGGGAGCTCCTACAATGAGCAGTTCTTC. The chain employs TRBV19 and TRBJ2-1, with TRBD2 matching over 8 bases. The CDR3 runs 17 residues. CDR1 and CDR2 (germline): LNHDA, SQIVND (reference sequence). Trimming at V came to 5 bases and at J to 0 bases, leaving 9 bases not matched to a gene.

The V gene is TRBV12-3 or TRBV12-4, the J gene TRBJ1-2; 8 bases align to TRBD1. CDR3 length: 13 amino acids. V lost 5 bases and J lost 6; bases outside the gene matches: 5. CDR3 coding DNA: TGTGCCAGCAGTCCCCAGGGGGCGCATGGCTACACCTTC. Residues: CASSPQGAHGYTF.

CDR3 nucleotides: TGTGCCAGCTCACCCGCGGGAGTAAGAGATACGCAGTATTTT. Translating it yields CASSPAGVRDTQYF. The chain couples TRBV18 to TRBJ2-3; 7 nucleotides match TRBD2. This CDR3 is built from 14 residues. The ends lost 3 bases at V and 5 bases at J; junction bases unmatched: 5. Germline CDR1 is KGHSH and CDR2 is LQKENI.

This clone was counted once. The rearrangement joins TRBV28 to TRBJ2-7, with 8 bases that match TRBD2. CDR3 length: 15 amino acids. Per the germline V gene, CDR1 is MDHEN and CDR2 is SYDVKM. J gave up 5 bases and V 3 bases, and 9 bases lay outside the gene matches. The CDR3 here is CASSFRRAGAHEQYF. The CDR3 DNA reads TGTGCCAGCAGTTTTCGACGAGCGGGAGCCCACGAGCAGTACTTC.

The V call is TRBV5-6, the J call TRBJ2-7; weak D call: TRBD2 (5 bases). The germline V gene has CDR1 SGHDT and CDR2 YYEEEE. The CDR3 contains 14 residues. The V gene lost 0 bases and the J gene lost 5 bases, with 12 bases spanning the gap. CDR3 coding DNA: TGTGCCAGCAGCTTGGGAGGGTTTTTCAACGAGCAGTACTTC. Protein: CASSLGGFFNEQYF.

This clone occurred once. The CDR3 region is CASSQDIAGAPTEAFF. The DNA for the CDR3 is TGCGCCAGCAGCCAAGATATCGCGGGGGCTCCCACTGAAGCTTTCTTT. The rearrangement joins TRBV4-1 to TRBJ1-1, with D maybe TRBD1 (6 bases). Germline V gives CDR1 MGHRA, CDR2 YSYEKL. Trimming pared 0 bases from V and 4 bases from J, leaving 15 bases between. The CDR3 has 16 residues.

The chain is built from TRBV5-1 and TRBJ2-4; TRBD1 aligns across 9 bases. The V segment lost 3 bases and the J segment 3 bases; nucleotides outside the gene matches: 10. The CDR3 runs to 17 residues. From germline, CDR1 is SGHRS and CDR2 YFSETQ. CDR3 sequence (DNA): TGCGCCAGCAGCTCGCTCGGACAGGGGCATGTCAAAAACATTCAGTACTTC. Its protein is CASSSLGQGHVKNIQYF.

The rearrangement uses TRBV6-5 and TRBJ2-4; a possible D gene is TRBD2 (6 bases). This CDR3 is 13 amino acids long. Germline V gene sequence: CDR1 MNHEY, CDR2 SVGAGI. Trimming left V 6 bases short and J 1 base short, with 7 bases between. CDR3 coding DNA: TGTGCCAGCAGCCTAGCGGCCAAAAACATTCAGTACTTC. Translation: CASSLAAKNIQYF.

This sequence joins TRBV5-1 and TRBJ2-3, with 8 bases aligning to TRBD1. In germline, CDR1 is SGHRS, CDR2 YFSETQ. V shed 5 bases, J shed 2 bases, and the junction held 7 bases outside the gene matches. The CDR3 is 15 amino acids. In nucleotides, the CDR3 is TGCGCCAGCAGTCAGGGGGCAAGAATCACAGATACGCAGTATTTT. This codes for CASSQGARITDTQYF.

This rearrangement joins TRBV28 to TRBJ2-3, with 10 bases fitting TRBD2. Germline values: CDR1 MDHEN, CDR2 SYDVKM. The junction had 9 bases not matched to a gene; V was cut back by 6 bases and J by 6 bases. This CDR3 comprises 15 residues. CDR3 in DNA: TGTGCCAGCAGAACTAGCGGGACCGGCATTGATACGCAGTATTTT. It specifies CASRTSGTGIDTQYF.

This clone was found a few times. The chain recombines TRBV6-5 with TRBJ1-1, with TRBD1 matching over 7 bases. CDR1 is MNHEY, CDR2 SVGAGI, per germline. Trimming removed 6 bases from V and 13 bases from J; junction bases left unmatched: 11. This CDR3 is 12 amino acids long. The CDR3 spells CASRTPQGFSFF. In DNA, the CDR3 is TGTGCCAGCAGGACCCCACAGGGGTTCAGTTTCTTT.

V is TRBV5-1 and J is TRBJ2-5; D is ambiguous. V lost 0 bases and J 1 base, leaving 16 bases between the germline ends. Germline V gene sequence: CDR1 SGHRS, CDR2 YFSETQ. This CDR3 spans 17 amino acids. CDR3 sequence reads: CASSLEPPSTFQETQYF. In DNA, the CDR3 is TGCGCCAGCAGCTTGGAACCCCCGTCCACATTCCAAGAGACCCAGTACTTC.

The gene calls are TRBV3-1 (or the pseudogene TRBV3-2) and TRBJ1-1; D is possibly TRBD1 (5 bases). Trimming took off 0 bases at V and 5 bases at J, with 13 bases between the two ends. The length of the CDR3 is 15 residues. CDR1 is LGHDT and CDR2 is YNNKEL in the germline V gene (reference sequence). The CDR3 sequence is CASSQEGQGKTEAFF. CDR3 bases: TGTGCCAGCAGCCAAGAGGGGCAGGGAAAAACTGAAGCTTTCTTT.

The CDR3 is CASSLNRAGTEAFF. In DNA, the CDR3 is TGTGCCAGCAGCTTAAACAGAGCGGGCACTGAAGCTTTCTTT. This sequence joins TRBV7-2 and TRBJ1-1; D gene unclear. V was clipped by 2 bases and J by 4 bases, with 11 bases between them. Germline-derived CDR1 and CDR2 are SGHTA and FQGNSA. This CDR3 contains 14 residues.

The V and J genes are TRBV24-1 and TRBJ1-4, with 11 bases matching TRBD1. CDR1 and CDR2 (germline): KGHDR, SFDVKD. With 4 bases clipped from V and 7 bases from J, the junction kept 4 bases outside the gene matches. This CDR3 has 15 residues. CDR3 coding DNA: TGTGCCACCAGTGACGTCGGGACAGGGGGTGAAAAACTGTTTTTT. Protein sequence: CATSDVGTGGEKLFF.